A selection of T cell receptor beta chains follows, all from one sample in a study of regulatory T cells in long-lasting Graves disease. One entry per CDR3 protein results from TCRdb running MiXCR on the multiplex PCR reads. This repertoire shows about 540,000 distinct CDR3 sequences, approximately 13% found once; its top ten account for roughly a tenth. Another study also made use of these data, one on T cells in Graves' hyperthyroidism and ophthalmopathy.

Sample: peripheral blood mononuclear cells (PBMCs), taken at new diagnosis, from a patient treated with antithyroid drugs. The receptors stem from a man aged 30 to 39 with Graves disease. CDR3s include the opening cysteine and the closing phenylalanine or tryptophan. D genes are given only for firm matches. Not every row has a clone size; where given, it reads once, few, many or a size class.

D	V	J	size	length	DNA	CDR3
NA	TRBV9	TRBJ1-6	NA	14	TGTGCCAGCAGCGTAGCGACAAACAATTCACCCCTCCACTTT	CASSVATNNSPLHF
TRBD1	TRBV6-1	TRBJ2-7	many	14	TGTGCCAGCATATTAGACAGGGGAGTCTACGAGCAGTACTTC	CASILDRGVYEQYF
TRBD2	TRBV24-1	TRBJ2-1	few	16	TGTGCCACCAGTGATTTGGCTAGCGGGAGTCGCAATGAGCAGTTCTTC	CATSDLASGSRNEQFF
TRBD2	TRBV11-1	TRBJ2-1	few	16	TGTGCCAGCAGCTTATTTGCGGGAGGGCCTGGCAATGAGCAGTTCTTC	CASSLFAGGPGNEQFF
NA	TRBV12-3/TRBV12-4	TRBJ2-7	many	14	TGTGCCAGCAGCCATACGACAGACTCCTACGAGCAGTACTTC	CASSHTTDSYEQYF
NA	TRBV18	TRBJ2-3	many	14	TGTGCCAGCTCACCGGGCCGGTCCACAGATACGCAGTATTTT	CASSPGRSTDTQYF
NA	TRBV20-1	TRBJ2-1	few	11	TGCAGTGCGACAGTGCACAATGAGCAGTTCTTC	CSATVHNEQFF
NA	TRBV28	TRBJ2-7	many	12	TGTGCCAGCAGTGCCGGGACGGACGAGCAGTACTTC	CASSAGTDEQYF
TRBD2	TRBV20-1	TRBJ2-7	NA	15	TGCAGTGCTAGAGATGCGGCTAGCGGGACCTACGAGCAGTACTTC	CSARDAASGTYEQYF
TRBD2	TRBV20-1	TRBJ2-1	many	15	TGCAGTGCTAGAGGGGTTAGCGGGGGCCAAGACGAGCAGTTCTTC	CSARGVSGGQDEQFF
NA	TRBV3-1	TRBJ1-2	many	12	TGTGCCAGCAGCCTTTACACCTATGGCTACACCTTC	CASSLYTYGYTF
NA	TRBV7-9	TRBJ2-5	many	14	TGTGCCAGCAGCTCCTTCGCGGCCCAAGAGACCCAGTACTTC	CASSSFAAQETQYF
NA	TRBV4-1	TRBJ1-2	NA	16	TGCGCCAGCAGCCAATTCCGAACAGGTCAAGAGGATGGCTACACCTTC	CASSQFRTGQEDGYTF
NA	TRBV7-2	TRBJ1-4	once	15	TGTGCCAGCAGCCCCGGAGGGGGGCGGAACGAAAAACTGTTTTTT	CASSPGGGRNEKLFF
TRBD1	TRBV5-1	TRBJ1-1	NA	15	TGCGCCAGCAGCTTGGGTCAGGGGGTGAACACTGAAGCTTTCTTT	CASSLGQGVNTEAFF
NA	TRBV12-3/TRBV12-4	TRBJ2-6	few	13	TGTGCCAGCAGGGCAGGGGGGGCCAACGTCCTGACTTTC	CASRAGGANVLTF
TRBD2	TRBV20-1	TRBJ2-1	many	17	TGCAGTGCTGAACGACTAGCGGGGACGCTTTCCTACAATGAGCAGTTCTTC	CSAERLAGTLSYNEQFF
NA	TRBV12-3/TRBV12-4	TRBJ1-5	many	12	TGTGCCAGCAGCCGGATCTATCAGCCCCAGCATTTT	CASSRIYQPQHF
TRBD1	TRBV5-1	TRBJ2-7	many	17	TGCGCCAGCAGCTCGACAGGGGGCGCAAAATCTGGATACGAGCAGTACTTC	CASSSTGGAKSGYEQYF
NA	TRBV3-1	TRBJ1-1	many	14	TGTGCCAGCAGCCGGGCGGGTAGGGACACTGAAGCTTTCTTT	CASSRAGRDTEAFF
NA	TRBV9	TRBJ2-1	many	14	TGTGCCAGCAGCTCCGAACAGGGTCGGGATGAGCAGTTCTTC	CASSSEQGRDEQFF
TRBD1	TRBV3-1	TRBJ2-1	many	15	TGTGCCAGCAGCCTACCCGGGACAGCCTACAATGAGCAGTTCTTC	CASSLPGTAYNEQFF
NA	TRBV7-9	TRBJ1-2	many	14	TGTGCCAGCAGCTCCGTCGGGGCTAACTATGGCTACACCTTC	CASSSVGANYGYTF
NA	TRBV2	TRBJ1-3	many	16	TGTGCCAGCATACGTTCCAGGGGCAGCTCTGGAAACACCATATATTTT	CASIRSRGSSGNTIYF
NA	TRBV12-3/TRBV12-4	TRBJ2-4	NA	15	TGTGCCAGCAGTCACCGGGACCCCCCTGGGAACATTCAGTACTTC	CASSHRDPPGNIQYF
TRBD2	TRBV6-2/TRBV6-3	TRBJ2-3	many	16	TGTGCCAGCAGTTACAGGACTAGCGGGAGCACAGATACGCAGTATTTT	CASSYRTSGSTDTQYF
NA	TRBV27	TRBJ1-1	NA	15	TGTGCCAGCTCTAAGTGGGGGGGGGCCGACACTGAAGCTTTCTTT	CASSKWGGADTEAFF
NA	TRBV5-1	TRBJ2-7	few	15	TGCGCCAGCAGCTTGGGGGCGGAGATATCCTACGAGCAGTACTTC	CASSLGAEISYEQYF
NA	TRBV11-2	TRBJ2-1	many	15	TGTGCCAGCAGCTTAGGCGTGCCCTGGGCCGATGAGCAGTTCTTC	CASSLGVPWADEQFF
NA	TRBV18	TRBJ1-3	many	15	TGTGCCAGCTCACCCGGGCAGCCACCTGGAAACACCATATATTTT	CASSPGQPPGNTIYF
NA	TRBV4-2	TRBJ2-7	NA	14	TGTGCCAGCAGCCAAGCCCTCTCAGGGAGCGAGCAGTACTTC	CASSQALSGSEQYF
NA	TRBV5-1	TRBJ2-3	few	15	TGCGCCAGCAGCTTGGAAAGCTCGGGCACAGATACGCAGTATTTT	CASSLESSGTDTQYF
NA	TRBV5-6	TRBJ2-1	few	16	TGTGCCAGCAGCTTGGTGATTTTCAGGGACCACAATGAGCAGTTCTTC	CASSLVIFRDHNEQFF
TRBD1	TRBV28	TRBJ2-7	many	14	TGTGCCAGCAGTTTAGGGACAGGGTTTCACGAGCAGTACTTC	CASSLGTGFHEQYF
NA	TRBV12-3/TRBV12-4	TRBJ2-7	many	15	TGTGCCAGCAGTTTATGGGGGGTGAGCTCCTACGAGCAGTACTTC	CASSLWGVSSYEQYF
NA	TRBV27	TRBJ1-1	NA	14	TGTGCCAGCAGTCGGCTGGGGCCGGGCACTGAAGCTTTCTTT	CASSRLGPGTEAFF
TRBD2	TRBV28	TRBJ2-7	many	12	TGTGCCAGCGGACTAGCGGGAGACGAGCAGTACTTC	CASGLAGDEQYF
NA	TRBV27	TRBJ1-5	many	14	TGTGCCAGCCGCGGGGGGCAGTCAAATCAGCCCCAGCATTTT	CASRGGQSNQPQHF
TRBD1	TRBV11-2	TRBJ2-2	NA	13	TGTGCCAGCAACAGGGGGGTGGTCGGGGAGCTGTTTTTT	CASNRGVVGELFF
TRBD2	TRBV12-3/TRBV12-4	TRBJ2-1	many	15	TGTGCCAGCAGCTTACCGGGACTAGGGTACAATGAGCAGTTCTTC	CASSLPGLGYNEQFF
NA	TRBV30	TRBJ1-1	many	13	TGTGCCTGGGGCTTGGACAGAAACACTGAAGCTTTCTTT	CAWGLDRNTEAFF
NA	TRBV7-2	TRBJ2-7	many	12	TGTGCCAGCAGCTCCCATAGGATGCGGCAGTACTTC	CASSSHRMRQYF
NA	TRBV20-1	TRBJ1-1	many	13	TGCAGTGCTAGCGATTCAGAAGACACTGAAGCTTTCTTT	CSASDSEDTEAFF
NA	TRBV20-1	TRBJ2-5	NA	15	TGCAGTGCTAGAGAGATTCGAGTCCCCCGGGGGACCCAGTACTTC	CSAREIRVPRGTQYF
NA	TRBV7-2	TRBJ1-1	many	16	TGTGCCAGCAGCCCTAGGGGGGTTCTCATGAACACTGAAGCTTTCTTT	CASSPRGVLMNTEAFF
NA	TRBV7-9	TRBJ2-2	few	12	TGTGCCAGCAGCTCAGGACAAGCGGAGCTGTTTTTT	CASSSGQAELFF
TRBD2	TRBV10-2	TRBJ2-7	few	15	TGCGCCAGCAGTGTACGACTAGCGGGGCTTTTCGAGCAGTACTTC	CASSVRLAGLFEQYF
NA	TRBV9	TRBJ2-2	many	16	TGTGCCAGCAGCGTGCTTTCGGGTGAGGGCACCGGGGAGCTGTTTTTT	CASSVLSGEGTGELFF